This T cell receptor (beta chain) comes out of a study of STAT5B mutations in CD4+ large granular lymphocyte leukemia. Study findings and constraints: 8/27 top patient clones versus 2/35 control clones were TRBV06-family.

Concerning this clone itself: Its antigen is still unknown.

In the source study's methods: The detection floor for productive clonotype frequency was 2.59 x 10-5. Profiling relied on immunoSEQ multiplex PCR, and the TCRdb table lists in-frame clones only, not all of them. The DNA was the basis for D and trimming; V, J and clone size are from that table. The sample has 30,000 to 40,000 clones; more than 70% are singletons. Germline CDR1 SGHRS, CDR2 YFSETQ. This CDR3 has 15 amino acids. With V trimmed by 4 bases and J by 5 bases, 11 bases remained unmatched. The chain joins TRBV5-1 to TRBJ2-5; 7 bases are shared with TRBD1. Sequencing was performed on CD4+ T cells from blood buffy coats. The origin of this receptor is a human donor in good health. This CDR3 is CASSPPGQSGETQYF. In DNA, the CDR3 is TGCGCCAGCAGCCCGCCGGGACAGTCGGGGGAGACCCAGTACTTC.